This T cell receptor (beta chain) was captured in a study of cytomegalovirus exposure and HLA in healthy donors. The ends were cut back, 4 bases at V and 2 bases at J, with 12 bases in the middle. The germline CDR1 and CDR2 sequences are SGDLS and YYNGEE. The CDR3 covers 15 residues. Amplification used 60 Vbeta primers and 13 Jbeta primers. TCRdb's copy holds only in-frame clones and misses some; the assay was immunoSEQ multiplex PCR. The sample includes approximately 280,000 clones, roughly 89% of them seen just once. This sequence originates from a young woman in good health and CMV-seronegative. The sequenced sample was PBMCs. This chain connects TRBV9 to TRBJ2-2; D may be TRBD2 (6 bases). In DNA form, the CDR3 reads TGTGCCAGCAGCCCTCTGGGGGGTAACACCGGGGAGCTGTTTTTT. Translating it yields CASSPLGGNTGELFF.